The rows below give T cell receptor beta chains drawn from one sample of a study of blood T cell repertoires in COVID-19. Clones were read by immunoSEQ multiplex PCR, and TCRdb kept only the in-frame ones, dropping some. The sample lists 150,000 to 200,000 clones, roughly 77% seen once, with less than 7% in the top ten. The sample consisted of peripheral blood. These receptors were collected from a woman aged 40 to 50 with COVID-19, enrolled during active disease. CDR3s leave out the opening cysteine and the closing phenylalanine or tryptophan. The order of the fields is V gene, J gene, CDR3 protein.

v_call: TRBV13; j_call: TRBJ2-7; cdr3_aa: ASSLNSIPEQY
v_call: TRBV18; j_call: TRBJ2-5; cdr3_aa: ASSQQGETQY
v_call: TRBV5-1; j_call: TRBJ1-4; cdr3_aa: ASSRQGALNEKLF
v_call: TRBV3-1/TRBV3-2; j_call: TRBJ2-5; cdr3_aa: ASSQVQETQY
v_call: TRBV15; j_call: TRBJ1-6; cdr3_aa: ANKHRTGGSPLH
v_call: TRBV30; j_call: TRBJ2-5; cdr3_aa: AWRQGAVGRETQY
v_call: TRBV20-1; j_call: TRBJ2-3; cdr3_aa: SATVRDTQY
v_call: TRBV6-4; j_call: TRBJ1-5; cdr3_aa: ASNTRSGTAPNQPQH
v_call: TRBV18; j_call: TRBJ2-2; cdr3_aa: ASSPDSGELF
v_call: TRBV14; j_call: TRBJ2-1; cdr3_aa: ASSQAPRGDQF
v_call: TRBV7-7; j_call: TRBJ2-1; cdr3_aa: ASSLGLGQGGYNEQF
v_call: TRBV3-1/TRBV3-2; j_call: TRBJ2-6; cdr3_aa: ASSQVYVYGSTDSGANVLT
v_call: TRBV15; j_call: TRBJ2-1; cdr3_aa: ATSGTGPYNEQF
v_call: TRBV6-2/TRBV6-3; j_call: TRBJ2-1; cdr3_aa: ASSYPGSGATIYNEQF
v_call: TRBV27; j_call: TRBJ2-3; cdr3_aa: ASTSAGSETDTQY
v_call: TRBV5-6; j_call: TRBJ2-4; cdr3_aa: ASRSGTGFIQY
v_call: TRBV2; j_call: TRBJ2-3; cdr3_aa: ASRPGTGYTQY
v_call: TRBV5-5; j_call: TRBJ1-2; cdr3_aa: ASSPGQDLYGYT
v_call: TRBV25-1; j_call: TRBJ1-3; cdr3_aa: ASSEQGYGNTIY
v_call: TRBV12-3/TRBV12-4; j_call: TRBJ2-7; cdr3_aa: ASTRSDSYEQY
v_call: TRBV13; j_call: TRBJ1-4; cdr3_aa: ASRRTRQEKLF
v_call: TRBV18; j_call: TRBJ1-1; cdr3_aa: ASSQGQGDAF
v_call: TRBV4-1; j_call: TRBJ2-7; cdr3_aa: ASSQDQGGRGNEQY
v_call: TRBV6-4; j_call: TRBJ1-6; cdr3_aa: ASSEWYGGTSPLH
v_call: TRBV10-3; j_call: TRBJ2-5; cdr3_aa: AISAFGRGASETQY
v_call: TRBV3-1/TRBV3-2; j_call: TRBJ2-3; cdr3_aa: ASSHQRGRADTQY